This T cell receptor (beta chain) was found in a study of OX40 agonist ivuxolimab in advanced cancers. For the study at large: Ivuxolimab, which is an agonistic anti-OX40 (CD134) antibody, was administered to the patients. Points from the study as a whole: In CD8+ T cells, expanded clones were on average more numerous than in CD4+. The specificity for antigen of the expanded peripheral T cells was not determined.

The germline V and J ends were trimmed by 5 bases and 2 bases, with 14 bases remaining between them. The CDR3 length is 15 residues. Germline CDR1 reads MNHEY; CDR2 reads SMNVEV (reference sequence). The repertoire was sequenced with immunoSEQ multiplex PCR; TCRdb's copy has only in-frame clones and lacks some. The sample includes around 76,000 clones, around 82% seen only once; the top ten take roughly 5.4%. The table lists this clone with a few counts. Antigen specificity is unknown. The sample was CD4+ or CD8+ T cells sorted from blood, taken in a trial of the OX40 agonist ivuxolimab. The sequence was collected from an adult with an advanced solid tumor such as melanoma, head and neck, liver or kidney cancer. The gene calls are TRBV27 and TRBJ2-3; D gene unclear. This CDR3 is CASSPLDRYTDTQYF. DNA of the CDR3: TGTGCCAGCAGTCCGCTGGACCGTTACACAGATACGCAGTATTTT.